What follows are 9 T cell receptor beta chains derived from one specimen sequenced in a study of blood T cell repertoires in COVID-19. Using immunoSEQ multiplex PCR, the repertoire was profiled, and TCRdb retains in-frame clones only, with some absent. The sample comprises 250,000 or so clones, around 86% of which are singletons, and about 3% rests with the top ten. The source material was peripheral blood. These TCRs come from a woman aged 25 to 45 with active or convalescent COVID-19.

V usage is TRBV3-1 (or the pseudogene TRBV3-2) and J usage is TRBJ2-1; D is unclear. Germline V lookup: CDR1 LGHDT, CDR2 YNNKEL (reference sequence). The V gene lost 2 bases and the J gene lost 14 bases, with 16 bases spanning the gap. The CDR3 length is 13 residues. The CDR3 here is CASSQLDTSSEFF. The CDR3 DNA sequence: TGTGCCAGCAGCCAACTCGATACGAGCAGCGAGTTCTTC.

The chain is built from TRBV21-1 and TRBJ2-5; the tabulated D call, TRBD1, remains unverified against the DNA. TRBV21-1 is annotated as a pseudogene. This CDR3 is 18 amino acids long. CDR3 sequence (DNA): TGTGCCAGCAGCAAAGCGCTTTTAGGGGGCGACTTCCAAGAGACCCAGTACTTC. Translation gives CASSKALLGGDFQETQYF.

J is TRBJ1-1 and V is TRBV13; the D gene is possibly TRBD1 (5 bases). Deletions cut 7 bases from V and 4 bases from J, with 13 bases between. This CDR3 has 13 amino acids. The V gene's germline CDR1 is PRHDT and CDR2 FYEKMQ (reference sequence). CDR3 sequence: CASNLRQITEAFF. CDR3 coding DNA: TGTGCCAGCAACTTGAGACAGATCACTGAAGCTTTCTTT.

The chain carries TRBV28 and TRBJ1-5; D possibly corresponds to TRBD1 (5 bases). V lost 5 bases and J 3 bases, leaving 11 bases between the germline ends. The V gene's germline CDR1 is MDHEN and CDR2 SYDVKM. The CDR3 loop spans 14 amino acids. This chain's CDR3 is CASSRNRFNQPQHF. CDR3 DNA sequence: TGTGCCAGCAGTCGCAACAGGTTCAATCAGCCCCAGCATTTT.

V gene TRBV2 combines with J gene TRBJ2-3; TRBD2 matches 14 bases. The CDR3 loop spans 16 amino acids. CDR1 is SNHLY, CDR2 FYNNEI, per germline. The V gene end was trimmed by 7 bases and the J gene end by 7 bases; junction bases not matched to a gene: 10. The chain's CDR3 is CASKPRTSGGRNTQYF. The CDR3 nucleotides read TGTGCCAGCAAACCTCGGACTAGCGGGGGGAGGAATACGCAGTATTTT.

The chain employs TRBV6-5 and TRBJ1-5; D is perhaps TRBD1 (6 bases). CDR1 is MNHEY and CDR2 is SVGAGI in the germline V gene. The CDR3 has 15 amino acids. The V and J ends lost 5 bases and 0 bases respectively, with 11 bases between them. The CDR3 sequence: CASSQTGYSNQPQHF. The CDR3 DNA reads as TGTGCCAGCAGTCAGACAGGATATAGCAATCAGCCCCAGCATTTT.

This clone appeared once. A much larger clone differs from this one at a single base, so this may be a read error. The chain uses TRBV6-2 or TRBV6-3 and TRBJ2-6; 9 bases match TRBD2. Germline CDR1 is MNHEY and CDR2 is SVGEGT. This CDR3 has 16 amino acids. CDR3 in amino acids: CPRCFRGGAGANVLTF. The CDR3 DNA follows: TGTCCCCGCTGTTTTCGCGGGGGGGCCGGGGCCAACGTCCTGACTTTC.

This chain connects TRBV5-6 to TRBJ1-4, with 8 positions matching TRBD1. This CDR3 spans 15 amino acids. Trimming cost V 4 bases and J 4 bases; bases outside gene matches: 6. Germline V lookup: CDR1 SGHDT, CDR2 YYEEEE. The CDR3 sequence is CASSGGTGFNEKLFF. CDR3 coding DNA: TGTGCCAGCAGCGGAGGGACAGGCTTTAATGAAAAACTGTTTTTT.

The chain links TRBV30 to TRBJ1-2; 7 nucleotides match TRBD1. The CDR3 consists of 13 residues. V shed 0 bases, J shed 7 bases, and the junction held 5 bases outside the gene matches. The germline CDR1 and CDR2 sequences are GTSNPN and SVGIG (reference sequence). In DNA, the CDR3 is TGTGCCTGGAGTGTACTCGGGACAGCTGGCTACACCTTC. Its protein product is CAWSVLGTAGYTF.